The rows below give T cell receptor beta chains drawn from one sample of a study of blood T cell repertoires in COVID-19. The data were produced by immunoSEQ multiplex PCR, yet TCRdb's version contains in-frame clones alone and is incomplete. The profile covers roughly 330,000 clones, with about 84% appearing a single time and around 1.7% taken by the ten largest. Sequencing was done on a sample of peripheral blood. The receptors stem from a woman between 45 and 60 years old with acute or convalescent COVID-19. Both conserved end residues are part of each CDR3. The D gene is left open where the match is weak. Expanded clones get a size class; other rows say once, few or many, or leave the size out.

D gene | J gene | V gene | clone size | CDR3 DNA | CDR3 protein
. | TRBJ1-1 | TRBV9 | once | TGTGCCAGCAGCGTAGCGGTAGCGGACACTGAAGCTTTCTTT | CASSVAVADTEAFF
TRBD2 | TRBJ2-1 | TRBV18 | once | TGTGCCAGCTCACCATTCGGTAGCGGGAGCTACAATGAGCAGTTCTTC | CASSPFGSGSYNEQFF
. | TRBJ2-3 | TRBV27 | few | TGTGCCAGCAGTTTAAACCTAGCACAGACTACGCAGTATTTT | CASSLNLAQTTQYF
TRBD1 | TRBJ1-5 | TRBV28 | . | TGTGCCATCCAGACAGGGAATAAGCCCCAGCATTTT | CAIQTGNKPQHF
. | TRBJ1-1 | TRBV6-6 | once | TGTGCCAGCAGTTACGAGACGGAGGCTAAACTCTTCTTT | CASSYETEAKLFF
TRBD1 | TRBJ2-7 | TRBV5-1 | . | TGCGCCAGCAGCTTGGGGACAGGGAGCTCCTACGAGCAGTACTTC | CASSLGTGSSYEQYF
. | TRBJ1-2 | TRBV21-1 | . | TGTGCCAGCAGCAGGCGAGGACAGGGCGGAGACTATGGCTACACCTTC | CASSRRGQGGDYGYTF
. | TRBJ2-3 | TRBV19 | once | TGTGCCAGTAAGGCGCGGGTTGGCACAGATACGCAGTATTTT | CASKARVGTDTQYF
. | TRBJ1-4 | TRBV4-1 | . | TGCGCCAGCAGCCAGCCCCCCGAGGTGGAAGAAAAACTGTTTTTT | CASSQPPEVEEKLFF
TRBD1 | TRBJ2-7 | TRBV27 | . | TGTGCCAGCAGTCGGTGGGACAGGGGCCTCTACGAGCAGTACTTC | CASSRWDRGLYEQYF
. | TRBJ1-1 | TRBV3-1/TRBV3-2 | few | TGTGCCAGCAGCCATTCCACATTGAACACTGAAGCTTTCTTT | CASSHSTLNTEAFF
. | TRBJ2-2 | TRBV29-1 | . | TGCAGCGGAGGACAGAACACCGGGGAGCTGTTTTTT | CSGGQNTGELFF
. | TRBJ2-2 | TRBV11-3 | . | TGTGCCAGCAGCTCACAGGGTCTCGGGGAGCTGTTTTTT | CASSSQGLGELFF
TRBD1 | TRBJ1-2 | TRBV2 | once | TGTGCCAGCTACCTGAAAGAAGGGACAGCTCCTCCGCACCATGGCTACACCTTC | CASYLKEGTAPPHHGYTF